The next 26 T cell receptor beta chains were all read from a single sample in a study of response to subunit inactivated influenza vaccine. TCRdb re-derived calls from the RT-PCR reads in MiXCR, one entry per CDR3 protein. The sample consists of approximately 520,000 distinct CDR3 sequences, 16% of them appearing once. The sequenced sample was CD4+ T cells sorted from PBMCs, obtained about 24 months after vaccination. These receptors all come from a man between 50 and 69 years old who received an inactivated influenza vaccine.

V gene TRBV3-1 combines with J gene TRBJ2-7; D is undetermined. CDR1 and CDR2 from the germline V gene are LGHDT and YNNKEL (reference sequence). V gave up 1 base and J gave up 9 bases, with 13 bases separating them. The CDR3 sequence is 13 residues long. The CDR3 sequence is CASSQVKSTMQYF. CDR3 DNA: TGTGCCAGCAGCCAAGTAAAATCTACGATGCAGTACTTC.

This clonotype turned up a few times. J is TRBJ2-2 and V is TRBV5-1; D unresolved. The V end lost 4 bases, the J end lost 0 bases, and 16 bases lay between the germline ends. The germline CDR1 and CDR2 sequences are SGHRS and YFSETQ. The CDR3 covers 17 residues. The CDR3 is CASSPSGATANTGELFF. CDR3 DNA: TGCGCCAGCAGCCCCTCGGGTGCGACCGCGAACACCGGGGAGCTGTTTTTT.

The sample holds a few counts of this clonotype. The rearrangement joins TRBV20-1 to TRBJ1-1; D not resolved. The CDR3 contains 11 residues. CDR1 is DFQATT, CDR2 SNEGSKA, per germline (reference sequence). With 3 bases removed from V and 7 bases from J, the gap between germline ends came to 9 bases. CDR3 DNA: TGCAGTGCTAGTGCGCGGAATGAAGCTTTCTTT. Its protein product is CSASARNEAFF.

This chain links TRBV29-1 with TRBJ1-2; D perhaps matches TRBD1 (5 bases). Trimming took 6 bases from V and 5 from J, leaving 10 bases between them. Per the germline V gene, CDR1 is SQVTM and CDR2 is ANQGSEA. The CDR3 is 11 residues long. CDR3 amino acids: CSVRASYGYTF. CDR3 sequence (DNA): TGCAGCGTCAGGGCAAGTTATGGCTACACCTTC.

As regards this clonotype: Germline is not matched at one junction end, which may reflect a read error. The genes are TRBV6-2 or TRBV6-3 and TRBJ1-1; D possibly corresponds to TRBD1 (5 bases). Per germline, CDR1 MNHEY and CDR2 SVGEGT. This CDR3 is 14 amino acids long. Here the CDR3 DNA reads TGTGCCAGCAGTTACCCGGGGCGGAACACTGAATCTTTCTTT. The encoded protein is CASSYPGRNTESFF.

The V gene is TRBV12-3 or TRBV12-4, the J gene TRBJ1-3; perhaps TRBD1 as D (6 bases). This CDR3 is 14 amino acids long. V lost 6 bases and J 0 bases, leaving 9 bases between the germline ends. CDR3 in amino acids: CASRGTNSGNTIYF. The DNA for the CDR3 is TGTGCCAGCAGGGGGACAAACTCTGGAAACACCATATATTTT.

This clonotype turned up a few times. The genes are TRBV15 and TRBJ2-7, with D tentatively TRBD2 (6 bases). Germline V gene data show CDR1 as LNHNV and CDR2 as YYDKDF (reference sequence). CDR3 length equals 13 residues. The ends were cut back, 5 bases at V and 2 bases at J, with 10 bases in the middle. The CDR3, as DNA: TGTGCCACCAGCGGGCGGGGAACCTACGAGCAGTACTTC. Encoded protein: CATSGRGTYEQYF.

This clonotype was detected only a few times. The chain uses TRBV5-1 and TRBJ1-2; 8 nucleotides line up with TRBD1. Per the germline V gene, CDR1 is SGHRS and CDR2 is YFSETQ. V lost 4 bases and J lost 3; bases outside the gene matches: 5. The CDR3 contains 14 residues. The CDR3 coding sequence is TGCGCCAGCAGCCCTACGACAGGGGACTATGGCTACACCTTC. Translation: CASSPTTGDYGYTF. Variable domain in full (rest from reference TRBV5-1 and TRBJ1-2): KAGVTQTPRYLIKTRGQQVTLSCSPISGHRSVSWYQQTPGQGLQFLFEYFSETQRNKGNFPGRFSGRQFSNSRSEMNVSTLELGDSALYLCASSPTTGDYGYTFGSGTRLTVV.

This clonotype was recorded once. The V and J genes are TRBV7-2 and TRBJ2-2; no definite D call. V was clipped by 0 bases and J by 0 bases, with 8 bases between them. The CDR3 consists of 16 residues. Germline CDR1 reads SGHTA; CDR2 reads FQGNSA. CDR3 region: CASSLALVANTGELFF. The CDR3 bases are TGTGCCAGCAGCTTAGCATTGGTAGCGAACACCGGGGAGCTGTTTTTT.

The V and J genes are TRBV29-1 and TRBJ2-1; no definite D call. This CDR3 region has 13 residues. Trimming took 6 bases from V and 0 from J, leaving 9 bases between them. The V gene's germline CDR1 is SQVTM and CDR2 ANQGSEA. The CDR3, as DNA: TGCAGCGTGCAGGACGACTCCTACAATGAGCAGTTCTTC. It is translated as CSVQDDSYNEQFF.

The chain links TRBV4-3 to TRBJ2-3; unclear D gene. CDR1 is LGHNA, CDR2 YSLEER, per germline. The CDR3 has 15 amino acids. Trimming stripped 0 bases from V and 0 bases from J, with 7 bases between. The CDR3 loop reads CASSQDMLSTDTQYF. CDR3 nucleotide sequence: TGCGCCAGCAGCCAAGATATGCTCAGCACAGATACGCAGTATTTT.

The chain combines TRBV3-1 with TRBJ2-5, with a weak D call TRBD2 (6 bases). The germline CDR1 and CDR2 sequences are LGHDT and YNNKEL (reference sequence). V gave up 0 bases and J gave up 4 bases, with 12 bases separating them. The CDR3 extends over 15 amino acids. CDR3 residues: CASSQDRTNLETQYF. Written as DNA, the CDR3 is TGTGCCAGCAGCCAAGATCGGACTAACCTAGAGACCCAGTACTTC.

A few counts support this clonotype. This chain uses TRBV12-3 or TRBV12-4 with TRBJ2-1; 16 bases align to TRBD2. CDR3 length: 19 residues. V was clipped by 5 bases and J by 9 bases; unmatched bases: 16. CDR3 coding DNA: TGTGCCAGCAGTCGCTATGGACCGGGACTAGCGGGAGGGCAAAGTGAGCAGTTCTTC. It encodes CASSRYGPGLAGGQSEQFF.

This clonotype was seen a handful of times. The chain recombines TRBV3-1 with TRBJ1-1; no clear D gene. V was shortened by 5 bases and J by 5 bases, with 15 bases between the two germline ends. The CDR3 is 14 residues long. The germline CDR1 and CDR2 sequences are LGHDT and YNNKEL (reference sequence). Here the CDR3 reads CASSNRASGTEAFF. DNA for the CDR3: TGTGCCAGCAGCAACCGGGCCTCGGGGACTGAAGCTTTCTTT.

There are a few counts of this clonotype. V and J are TRBV30 and TRBJ2-5; no clear D. Trimming cost V 2 bases and J 4 bases, with 2 bases left between them. Germline lookup yields CDR1 GTSNPN and CDR2 SVGIG (reference sequence). This CDR3 contains 10 residues. CDR3 in DNA: TGTGCCTGGAGTATAGAGACCCAGTACTTC. It codes for CAWSIETQYF.

This clonotype was found many times. This chain connects TRBV7-8 to TRBJ2-1, with D perhaps given as TRBD1 or TRBD2 (6 bases each). The V gene lost 4 bases and the J gene lost 3 bases, with 16 bases spanning the gap. This CDR3 comprises 16 residues. Germline V lookup: CDR1 SGHVS, CDR2 FQNEAQ. CDR3 sequence (DNA): TGTGCCAGCAGCTACGGAGGGGGTGGATACTACAATGAGCAGTTCTTC. Amino acid sequence: CASSYGGGGYYNEQFF. The variable domain in full, completed from reference TRBV7-8 and TRBJ2-1, reads GAGVSQSPRYKVAKRGQDVALRCDPISGHVSLFWYQQALGQGPEFLTYFQNEAQLDKSGLPSDRFFAERPEGSVSTLKIQRTQQEDSAVYLCASSYGGGGYYNEQFFGPGTRLTVL.

This clonotype was observed a handful of times. The chain has TRBV7-2 and TRBJ2-6; D is possibly TRBD1 (5 bases). This CDR3 has 16 residues. Germline V gives CDR1 SGHTA, CDR2 FQGNSA. Trimming left V 5 bases short and J 0 bases short, with 11 bases between. The CDR3 DNA follows: TGTGCCAGCAGCCCGAAGGGGTTCTCTGGGGCCAACGTCCTGACTTTC. Translation gives CASSPKGFSGANVLTF.

V usage is TRBV24-1 and J usage is TRBJ2-2; 8 bases align to TRBD1. V dropped 7 bases and J dropped 7; count of bases not matched to a gene: 7. The germline CDR1 and CDR2 sequences are KGHDR and SFDVKD. This CDR3 is built from 14 residues. Here the CDR3 reads CATSPTGAGGELFF. CDR3 nucleotides: TGTGCCACCAGCCCGACAGGGGCGGGCGGGGAGCTGTTTTTT.

This clonotype came up a few times. The chain has TRBV7-9 and TRBJ2-2, with 7 bases aligning to TRBD2. The V segment lost 6 bases and the J segment 3 bases; nucleotides outside the gene matches: 10. Germline V gene lookup returns CDR1 SEHNR and CDR2 FQNEAQ (reference sequence). This CDR3 has 16 residues. CDR3 bases: TGTGCCAGCAGAAAGAGCGGGATGTCCGACACCGGGGAGCTGTTTTTT. Protein sequence: CASRKSGMSDTGELFF. The variable domain in full, with the rest retrieved from reference TRBV7-9 and TRBJ2-2, is DTGVSQNPRHKITKRGQNVTFRCDPISEHNRLYWYRQTLGQGPEFLTYFQNEAQLEKSRLLSDRFSAERPKGSFSTLEIQRTEQGDSAMYLCASRKSGMSDTGELFFGEGSRLTVL.

DNA for the CDR3: TGCAGCGTTGAAGATCGAGGGACTCCTCCCTACGAGCAGTACTTC. It yields the protein CSVEDRGTPPYEQYF. This chain joins TRBV29-1 and TRBJ2-7; maybe TRBD2 (6 bases). The CDR3 contains 15 residues. The V gene lost 0 bases and the J gene lost 2 bases, with 14 bases spanning the gap. Germline V lookup: CDR1 SQVTM, CDR2 ANQGSEA.

This clonotype was detected a few times. This chain links TRBV3-1 with TRBJ2-7; D gene unclear. There are 11 residues in the CDR3. Germline V gives CDR1 LGHDT, CDR2 YNNKEL (reference sequence). The V gene lost 9 bases and the J gene lost 12 bases, with 18 bases spanning the gap. CDR3 residues: CASSWSGKWYF. DNA of the CDR3: TGTGCCAGTTCGTGGTCCGGAAAGTGGTACTTC.

In its sample, this clonotype was seen a few times. This rearrangement joins TRBV12-3 or TRBV12-4 to TRBJ2-1; possibly TRBD2 for D (6 bases). Deletions cut 5 bases from V and 9 bases from J, with 23 bases between. The CDR3 covers 16 residues. The CDR3 loop reads CASSPALAWLAPEQFF. The CDR3 nucleotides are TGTGCCAGCAGTCCCGCTTTGGCCTGGCTAGCGCCTGAGCAGTTCTTC.

A few counts support this clonotype. This chain links TRBV28 with TRBJ2-3; 15 nucleotides line up with TRBD2. This CDR3 comprises 17 residues. The germline gives CDR1 MDHEN, CDR2 SYDVKM. Trimming cost V 6 bases and J 6 bases; bases outside gene matches: 10. The CDR3 DNA follows: TGTGCCAGCAGCGGACTAGCGGGAGGGCTTTTCGCGGATACGCAGTATTTT. This gives the protein CASSGLAGGLFADTQYF.

This chain connects TRBV5-1 to TRBJ2-5; possibly TRBD1 for D (6 bases). CDR3 length equals 16 residues. Germline assignment: CDR1 SGHRS and CDR2 YFSETQ. The V end was cut by 4 bases, the J end by 4 bases, with 20 bases between. In DNA, the CDR3 is TGCGCCAGCAGCAAAGAGGCAGGGGTCGCAATAGAGACCCAGTACTTC. Translating it yields CASSKEAGVAIETQYF.

This clonotype turned up a few times. The V call is TRBV4-1, the J call TRBJ2-2; D is possibly TRBD1 (5 bases). Trimming left V 0 bases short and J 5 bases short, with 16 bases between. The CDR3 contains 17 residues. Germline CDR1 MGHRA, CDR2 YSYEKL. The CDR3 DNA reads as TGCGCCAGCAGCCAAGATCTTTCTCAGGGTTGGACCGGGGAGCTGTTTTTT. Translating it yields CASSQDLSQGWTGELFF.

This chain uses TRBV6-2 or TRBV6-3 with TRBJ2-7; D is uncertain. V shed 0 bases and J shed 0 bases, with 12 bases lying between them. CDR1 is MNHEY, CDR2 SVGEGT, per germline. The CDR3 is 16 amino acids. As DNA, the CDR3 is TGTGCCAGCAGTTACTCGAGACGGACGAACTCCTACGAGCAGTACTTC. Translation: CASSYSRRTNSYEQYF.